This T cell receptor (beta chain) was observed in a study of blood T cell repertoires in COVID-19. Overall study: Sites across the United States, Italy and Spain contributed samples from acute and convalescent COVID-19.

Libraries were prepared by immunoSEQ multiplex PCR; TCRdb keeps only in-frame clonotypes and omits some of them. The sample records 200,000 to 300,000 clones, 84% being singletons. V dropped 0 bases and J dropped 3 bases, with 7 bases sitting between them. CDR1 and CDR2 from the germline V gene are SGHAT and FQNNGV. CDR3 length: 14 residues. Sequencing was carried out using peripheral blood. V and J are TRBV11-2 and TRBJ2-3; D gene ambiguous. This clonotype was obtained from a man between 60 and 75 years old with acute or convalescent COVID-19. CDR3 in DNA: TGTGCCAGCAGCTTAGATTTCCCTACAGATACGCAGTATTTT. This encodes CASSLDFPTDTQYF.